These T cell receptor beta chains were read from a single sample in a study of T cell responses to AZD1222 COVID-19 vaccine. Sequencing was performed with immunoSEQ multiplex PCR; in TCRdb, only in-frame clones are kept and a portion is missing. Of about 110,000 clones listed, 80% to 90% are singletons. The sequencing used peripheral blood, collected 28 days after the second AZD1222 dose. These receptors were taken from an adult who received the AZD1222 COVID-19 vaccine. The CDR3 runs from the conserved cysteine through the conserved F or W. Each record gives: J gene, V gene, D gene, clone size, CDR3 protein, CDR3 DNA. The D gene is left open where the match is weak. Clone size is not always given. Where it is, it says once, few, many or a class for expanded clones.

j_call: TRBJ1-1
v_call: TRBV19
d_call: -
clone_size: -
cdr3_aa: CASQGYTEAFF
cdr3_nt: TGTGCCAGTCAGGGGTACACTGAAGCTTTCTTT

j_call: TRBJ2-5
v_call: TRBV28
d_call: -
clone_size: once
cdr3_aa: CASRSSLRSYRQSQYF
cdr3_nt: TGTGCCAGCAGATCCTCCCTTAGGTCCTACCGACAGTCCCAGTACTTC

j_call: TRBJ1-2
v_call: TRBV3-1/TRBV3-2
d_call: -
clone_size: -
cdr3_aa: CASSLYAGAGDDYGYTF
cdr3_nt: TGTGCCAGCAGCCTCTATGCCGGGGCGGGGGACGACTATGGCTACACCTTC

j_call: TRBJ1-2
v_call: TRBV6-1
d_call: -
clone_size: -
cdr3_aa: CASSEAGPPGNYGYTF
cdr3_nt: TGTGCCAGCAGTGAGGCCGGGCCCCCGGGTAACTATGGCTACACCTTC

j_call: TRBJ1-2
v_call: TRBV6-6
d_call: -
clone_size: -
cdr3_aa: CAIGQTNYGYTF
cdr3_nt: TGTGCCATCGGACAGACCAACTATGGCTACACCTTC

j_call: TRBJ2-1
v_call: TRBV5-1
d_call: -
clone_size: -
cdr3_aa: CASSQTIAVSYNEQFF
cdr3_nt: TGCGCCAGCAGCCAAACGATAGCGGTCTCCTACAATGAGCAGTTCTTC

j_call: TRBJ1-2
v_call: TRBV7-9
d_call: TRBD1
clone_size: -
cdr3_aa: CASSLQGADGYTF
cdr3_nt: TGTGCCAGCAGCTTGCAGGGGGCTGATGGCTACACCTTC

j_call: TRBJ2-7
v_call: TRBV19
d_call: -
clone_size: -
cdr3_aa: CASSINSHYEQYF
cdr3_nt: TGTGCCAGTAGTATAAACAGCCATTACGAGCAGTACTTC

j_call: TRBJ1-2
v_call: TRBV5-1
d_call: -
clone_size: -
cdr3_aa: CASSLLRRSNYGYTF
cdr3_nt: TGCGCCAGCAGCTTACTCCGGAGATCTAACTATGGCTACACCTTC

j_call: TRBJ2-3
v_call: TRBV18
d_call: TRBD2
clone_size: -
cdr3_aa: CASSLSSGPSTDTQYF
cdr3_nt: TGTGCCAGCTCACTCTCTAGCGGCCCTAGCACAGATACGCAGTATTTT

j_call: TRBJ1-1
v_call: TRBV9
d_call: -
clone_size: -
cdr3_aa: CASSVDEVVTEAFF
cdr3_nt: TGTGCCAGCAGCGTAGATGAGGTGGTCACTGAAGCTTTCTTT

j_call: TRBJ1-2
v_call: TRBV9
d_call: TRBD1
clone_size: few
cdr3_aa: CASSPRQGWGYTF
cdr3_nt: TGTGCCAGCAGCCCCAGACAGGGTTGGGGCTACACCTTC

j_call: TRBJ2-2
v_call: TRBV10-3
d_call: -
clone_size: -
cdr3_aa: CAISRWTGELFF
cdr3_nt: TGTGCCATCAGCCGGTGGACCGGGGAGCTGTTTTTT

j_call: TRBJ1-2
v_call: TRBV21-1
d_call: -
clone_size: once
cdr3_aa: CASSKGGQVITPANYGYTF
cdr3_nt: TGTGCCAGCAGCAAAGGGGGACAGGTTATTACTCCCGCTAACTATGGCTACACCTTC

j_call: TRBJ1-2
v_call: TRBV3-1/TRBV3-2
d_call: -
clone_size: -
cdr3_aa: CASSQEGGLYGYTF
cdr3_nt: TGTGCCAGCAGCCAAGAAGGGGGGCTGTATGGCTACACCTTC

j_call: TRBJ1-2
v_call: TRBV5-8
d_call: -
clone_size: -
cdr3_aa: CASSSGTPYGYTF
cdr3_nt: TGTGCCAGCAGCTCCGGGACACCTTATGGCTACACCTTC

j_call: TRBJ2-1
v_call: TRBV18
d_call: -
clone_size: -
cdr3_aa: CASSPPNGQSSYNEQFF
cdr3_nt: TGTGCCAGCTCACCACCGAACGGCCAAAGCTCCTACAATGAGCAGTTCTTC

j_call: TRBJ2-7
v_call: TRBV5-8
d_call: -
clone_size: -
cdr3_aa: CASNGIGSYYEQYF
cdr3_nt: TGTGCCAGCAACGGGATCGGTTCCTACTACGAGCAGTACTTC

j_call: TRBJ2-7
v_call: TRBV27
d_call: -
clone_size: -
cdr3_aa: CASSLSRRIGASYEQYF
cdr3_nt: TGTGCCAGCAGTTTATCTAGGAGAATAGGCGCCTCCTACGAGCAGTACTTC

j_call: TRBJ1-2
v_call: TRBV6-1
d_call: -
clone_size: -
cdr3_aa: CASSEGHLYGYTF
cdr3_nt: TGTGCCAGCAGTGAGGGACATCTCTATGGCTACACCTTC

j_call: TRBJ2-7
v_call: TRBV12-3/TRBV12-4
d_call: -
clone_size: -
cdr3_aa: CASARHFSYEQYF
cdr3_nt: TGTGCCAGCGCCCGTCACTTCTCCTACGAGCAGTACTTC

j_call: TRBJ2-5
v_call: TRBV5-6
d_call: -
clone_size: -
cdr3_aa: CASSWSTGTRETQYF
cdr3_nt: TGTGCCAGCAGCTGGTCAACAGGGACCAGGGAGACCCAGTACTTC

j_call: TRBJ1-5
v_call: TRBV7-8
d_call: TRBD1
clone_size: few
cdr3_aa: CASSRGDRAQPQHF
cdr3_nt: TGTGCCAGCAGCCGGGGGGACAGGGCACAGCCCCAGCATTTT

j_call: TRBJ2-7
v_call: TRBV18
d_call: -
clone_size: -
cdr3_aa: CASSQRTSLLYEQYF
cdr3_nt: TGTGCCAGCTCACAACGGACAAGCTTACTTTACGAGCAGTACTTC

j_call: TRBJ1-1
v_call: TRBV4-1
d_call: -
clone_size: few
cdr3_aa: CASSQPLLGRGINTEAFF
cdr3_nt: TGCGCCAGCAGCCAACCCCTACTGGGGAGGGGGATTAACACTGAAGCTTTCTTT

j_call: TRBJ2-1
v_call: TRBV19
d_call: -
clone_size: -
cdr3_aa: CASSVLNEQFF
cdr3_nt: TGTGCCAGTAGTGTTCTAAATGAGCAGTTCTTC

j_call: TRBJ2-7
v_call: TRBV11-3
d_call: TRBD1
clone_size: -
cdr3_aa: CASSLNPGQGSYEQYF
cdr3_nt: TGTGCCAGCAGCTTAAACCCCGGACAGGGGTCCTACGAGCAGTACTTC

j_call: TRBJ2-5
v_call: TRBV2
d_call: TRBD2
clone_size: -
cdr3_aa: CASRDLAVETQYF
cdr3_nt: TGTGCCAGCAGGGACCTAGCGGTAGAGACCCAGTACTTC

j_call: TRBJ2-1
v_call: TRBV7-9
d_call: TRBD2
clone_size: many
cdr3_aa: CASSDGTGGANEQFF
cdr3_nt: TGTGCCAGCAGCGATGGGACGGGGGGTGCCAATGAGCAGTTCTTC

j_call: TRBJ1-2
v_call: TRBV3-1/TRBV3-2
d_call: -
clone_size: -
cdr3_aa: CASSQDEGLGGYTF
cdr3_nt: TGTGCCAGCAGCCAAGATGAGGGGTTGGGTGGCTACACCTTC

j_call: TRBJ1-2
v_call: TRBV2
d_call: -
clone_size: -
cdr3_aa: CASSEAQSSYGYTF
cdr3_nt: TGTGCCAGCAGTGAAGCGCAGTCGTCCTATGGCTACACCTTC

j_call: TRBJ2-5
v_call: TRBV15
d_call: TRBD1
clone_size: -
cdr3_aa: CATSRQTGGQETQYF
cdr3_nt: TGTGCCACCAGCAGACAGACAGGGGGCCAAGAGACCCAGTACTTC

j_call: TRBJ2-1
v_call: TRBV13
d_call: -
clone_size: -
cdr3_aa: CASSTGQSSYNEQFF
cdr3_nt: TGTGCCAGCAGCACTGGACAGAGCTCCTACAATGAGCAGTTCTTC

j_call: TRBJ1-1
v_call: TRBV14
d_call: -
clone_size: once
cdr3_aa: CASSQVAGFGAFF
cdr3_nt: TGTGCCAGCAGCCAAGTGGCCGGGTTCGGAGCTTTCTTT

j_call: TRBJ1-5
v_call: TRBV7-9
d_call: -
clone_size: few
cdr3_aa: CASSLDAGSKPQHF
cdr3_nt: TGTGCCAGCAGCTTAGACGCCGGGTCTAAGCCCCAGCATTTT

j_call: TRBJ2-7
v_call: TRBV18
d_call: TRBD2
clone_size: -
cdr3_aa: CASSQTSGSLYEQYF
cdr3_nt: TGTGCCAGCTCACAGACTAGCGGGAGTCTCTACGAGCAGTACTTC

j_call: TRBJ2-5
v_call: TRBV10-3
d_call: -
clone_size: -
cdr3_aa: CAISELPTGAQETQYF
cdr3_nt: TGTGCCATCAGTGAGCTCCCTACTGGAGCCCAAGAGACCCAGTACTTC

j_call: TRBJ2-7
v_call: TRBV7-8
d_call: TRBD2
clone_size: -
cdr3_aa: CASSLVSTGGYEQYF
cdr3_nt: TGTGCCAGCAGCTTAGTGTCCACGGGGGGCTACGAGCAGTACTTC

j_call: TRBJ1-1
v_call: TRBV5-1
d_call: -
clone_size: -
cdr3_aa: CASKGNTEAFF
cdr3_nt: TGCGCCAGCAAGGGCAACACTGAAGCTTTCTTT

j_call: TRBJ2-5
v_call: TRBV18
d_call: TRBD1
clone_size: -
cdr3_aa: CAASGDRQETQYF
cdr3_nt: TGTGCCGCCTCCGGGGACAGGCAAGAGACCCAGTACTTC

j_call: TRBJ1-1
v_call: TRBV2
d_call: -
clone_size: -
cdr3_aa: CASETTGLRSEAFF
cdr3_nt: TGTGCCAGCGAGACTACCGGGTTAAGATCGGAAGCTTTCTTT

j_call: TRBJ2-1
v_call: TRBV7-8
d_call: TRBD2
clone_size: -
cdr3_aa: CASSSGLAGGPSSYNEQFF
cdr3_nt: TGTGCCAGCAGCTCGGGACTAGCGGGAGGGCCTTCTAGCTACAATGAGCAGTTCTTC

j_call: TRBJ1-1
v_call: TRBV19
d_call: -
clone_size: -
cdr3_aa: CASSIGQGITEAFF
cdr3_nt: TGTGCCAGTAGTATCGGCCAGGGGATCACTGAAGCTTTCTTT

j_call: TRBJ1-2
v_call: TRBV4-1
d_call: -
clone_size: -
cdr3_aa: CASSQDRKGRTF
cdr3_nt: TGCGCCAGCAGCCAAGATCGGAAAGGGAGGACCTTC

j_call: TRBJ2-7
v_call: TRBV10-3
d_call: TRBD2
clone_size: -
cdr3_aa: CAIRTGTSGSYEQYF
cdr3_nt: TGTGCCATCAGGACCGGGACTAGCGGTTCCTACGAGCAGTACTTC

j_call: TRBJ2-1
v_call: TRBV5-5
d_call: TRBD2
clone_size: -
cdr3_aa: CASSSRTSGRNNEQFF
cdr3_nt: TGTGCCAGCAGCTCCCGGACTAGCGGGAGGAACAATGAGCAGTTCTTC